This T cell receptor (beta chain) was profiled in a study of blood T cell repertoires in COVID-19. As for the study in general: Collection of acute and convalescent COVID-19 samples took place in the United States, Italy and Spain. PBMCs, B-cell-depleted T cells, or T cells provided the cDNA or gDNA that made up the material.

As processed by the authors: Nucleated cell number was recorded as an estimate derived from reference gene primer amplification. Measured with immunoSEQ multiplex PCR; TCRdb has only the in-frame clones, and not every one. Clone size and the V and J calls come from that table; the DNA yielded D and trimming. The data hold 75,000 to 100,000 clones, with roughly nine tenths observed a single time. The TCR was taken from a man between 65 and 85 years old with acute or convalescent COVID-19. Input material: peripheral blood.

In nucleotides, the CDR3 is TGTGCCAGCAGTGAAAGCACAGCTAACACCGGGGAGCTGTTTTTT. Translated, it gives CASSESTANTGELFF. This rearrangement joins TRBV6-1 to TRBJ2-2, with D uncertain. Per the germline V gene, CDR1 is MNHNS and CDR2 is SASEGT. Trimming removed 2 bases at V and 2 bases at J, with 9 bases between. The CDR3 is made up of 15 amino acids.